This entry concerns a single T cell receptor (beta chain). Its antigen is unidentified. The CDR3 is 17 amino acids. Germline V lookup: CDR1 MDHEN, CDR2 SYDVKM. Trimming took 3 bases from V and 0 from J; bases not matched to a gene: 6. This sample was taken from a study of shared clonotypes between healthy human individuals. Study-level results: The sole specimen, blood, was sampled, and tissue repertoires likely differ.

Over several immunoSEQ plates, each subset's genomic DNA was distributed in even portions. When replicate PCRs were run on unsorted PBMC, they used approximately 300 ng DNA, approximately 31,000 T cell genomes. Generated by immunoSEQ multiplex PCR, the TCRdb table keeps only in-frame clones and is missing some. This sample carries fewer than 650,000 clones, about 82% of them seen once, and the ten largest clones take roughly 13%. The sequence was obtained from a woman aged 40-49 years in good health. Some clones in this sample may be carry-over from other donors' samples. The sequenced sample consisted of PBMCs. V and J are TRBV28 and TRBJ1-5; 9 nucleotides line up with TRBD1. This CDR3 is CASSFLGTGLSNQPQHF. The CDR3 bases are TGTGCCAGCAGTTTCCTCGGGACAGGGCTTAGCAATCAGCCCCAGCATTTT.